The sequence of this TCR beta chain was determined in a study of identical twins. CDR1 DFQATT and CDR2 SNEGSKA come from the germline V gene (reference sequence). Trimming removed 0 bases at V and 0 bases at J, with 8 bases between. CDR3 length: 14 residues. TCRdb used MiXCR to reprocess the 5' RACE reads, holding one entry per CDR3 protein. The sample shows approximately 210,000 distinct CDR3 sequences, around 10% of them seen only once. General observations from the study: Invariant MAIT and iNKT cells are populations that could partly confound zero-insertion analyses. Models predicted less out-of-frame TCR alpha sharing in monozygotic twins than was found. The abundant beta clonotypes from cord blood had fewer insertions, and memory repertoires had none of this.

Note on this clonotype: Its cognate antigen is unknown.

The gene calls are TRBV20-1 and TRBJ1-1, with D unclear. Sequencing input: memory (CD45RO+) T cells sorted from blood. The source is a woman aged 18-30 years in good health. CDR3 nucleotide sequence: TGCAGTGCTAGAGATTTTTCAGTGAACACTGAAGCTTTCTTT. It translates to CSARDFSVNTEAFF.